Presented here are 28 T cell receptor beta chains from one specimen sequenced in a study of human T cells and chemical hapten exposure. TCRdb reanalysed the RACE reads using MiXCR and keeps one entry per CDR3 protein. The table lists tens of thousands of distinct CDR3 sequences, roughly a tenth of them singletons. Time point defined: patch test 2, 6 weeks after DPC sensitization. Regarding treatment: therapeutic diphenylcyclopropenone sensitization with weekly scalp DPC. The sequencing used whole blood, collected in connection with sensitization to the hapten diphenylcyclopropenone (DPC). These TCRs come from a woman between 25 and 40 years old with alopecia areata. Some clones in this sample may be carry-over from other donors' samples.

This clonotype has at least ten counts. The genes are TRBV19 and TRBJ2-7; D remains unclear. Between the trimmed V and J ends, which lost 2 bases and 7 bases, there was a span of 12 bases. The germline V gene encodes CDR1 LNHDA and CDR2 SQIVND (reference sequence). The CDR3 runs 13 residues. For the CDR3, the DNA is TGTGCCAGTAGTATAAGTCCCGTTGGGGAGCAGTACTTC. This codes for CASSISPVGEQYF.

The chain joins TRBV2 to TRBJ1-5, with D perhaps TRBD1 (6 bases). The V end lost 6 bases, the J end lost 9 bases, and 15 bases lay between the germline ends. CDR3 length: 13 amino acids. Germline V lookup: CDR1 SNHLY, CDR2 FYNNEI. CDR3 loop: CASSWTEQGPQHF. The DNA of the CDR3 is TGTGCCAGCAGCTGGACAGAACAAGGGCCCCAGCATTTT.

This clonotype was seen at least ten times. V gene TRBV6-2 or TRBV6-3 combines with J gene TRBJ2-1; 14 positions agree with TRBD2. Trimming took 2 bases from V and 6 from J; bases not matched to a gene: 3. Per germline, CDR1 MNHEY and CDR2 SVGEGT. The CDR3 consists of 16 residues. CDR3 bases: TGTGCCAGCAGTTACGCGGGACTAGCGGGAGCCAATGAGCAGTTCTTC. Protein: CASSYAGLAGANEQFF.

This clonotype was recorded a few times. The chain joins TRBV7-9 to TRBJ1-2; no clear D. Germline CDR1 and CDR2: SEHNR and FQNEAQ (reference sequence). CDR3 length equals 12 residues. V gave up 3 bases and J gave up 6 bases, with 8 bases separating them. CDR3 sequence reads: CASSLRLDGYTF. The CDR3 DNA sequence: TGTGCCAGCAGCTTGCGGTTGGATGGCTACACCTTC.

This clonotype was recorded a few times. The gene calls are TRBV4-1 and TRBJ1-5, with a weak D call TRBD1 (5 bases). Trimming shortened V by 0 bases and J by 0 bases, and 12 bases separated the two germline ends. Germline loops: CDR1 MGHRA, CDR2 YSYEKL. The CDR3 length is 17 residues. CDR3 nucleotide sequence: TGCGCCAGCAGCCAAGACCAGACAGAGTATAGCAATCAGCCCCAGCATTTT. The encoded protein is CASSQDQTEYSNQPQHF.

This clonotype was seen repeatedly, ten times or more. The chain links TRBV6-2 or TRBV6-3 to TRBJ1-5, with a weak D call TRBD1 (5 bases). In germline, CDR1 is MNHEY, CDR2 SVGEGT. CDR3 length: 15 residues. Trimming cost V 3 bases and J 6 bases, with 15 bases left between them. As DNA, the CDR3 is TGTGCCAGCAGTTATCGGGGCAGCGTGGGTCAGCCCCAGCATTTT. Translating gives CASSYRGSVGQPQHF.

This chain's CDR3 is CASSLANRGEAFF. DNA for the CDR3: TGTGCCAGCAGTTTAGCAAACAGGGGGGAAGCTTTCTTT. The chain employs TRBV28 and TRBJ1-1; 8 bases fit TRBD1. The CDR3 length is 13 residues. After removal of 2 bases from V and 8 bases from J, the junction contained 4 bases not matched to a gene. Germline CDR1 is MDHEN and CDR2 is SYDVKM.

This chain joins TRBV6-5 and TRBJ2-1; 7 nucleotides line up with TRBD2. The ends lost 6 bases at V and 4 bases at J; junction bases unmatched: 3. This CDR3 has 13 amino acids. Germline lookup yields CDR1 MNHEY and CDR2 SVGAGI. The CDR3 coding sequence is TGTGCCAGCAGGCGGGAGTCTTACAATGAGCAGTTCTTC. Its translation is CASRRESYNEQFF.

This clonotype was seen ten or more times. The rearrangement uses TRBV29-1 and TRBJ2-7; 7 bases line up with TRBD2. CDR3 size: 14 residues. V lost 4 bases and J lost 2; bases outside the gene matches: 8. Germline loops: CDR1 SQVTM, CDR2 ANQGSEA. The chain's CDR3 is CSVVLRAGPYEQYF. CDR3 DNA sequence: TGCAGCGTTGTTCTCCGAGCGGGGCCCTACGAGCAGTACTTC.

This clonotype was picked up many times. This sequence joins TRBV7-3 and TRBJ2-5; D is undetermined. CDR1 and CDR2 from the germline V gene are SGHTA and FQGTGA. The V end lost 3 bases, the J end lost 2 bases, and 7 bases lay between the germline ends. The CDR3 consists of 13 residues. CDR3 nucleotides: TGTGCCAGCAGCTTCGGTGGTCAAGAGACCCAGTACTTC. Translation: CASSFGGQETQYF.

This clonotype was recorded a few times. The CDR3 coding sequence is TGTGCCAGTAGCATGCTACGGAATCAGCCCCAGCATTTT. The encoded protein is CASSMLRNQPQHF. The chain couples TRBV19 to TRBJ1-5; no clear D gene. V lost 6 bases and J lost 4, with 10 bases in between. The germline gives CDR1 LNHDA, CDR2 SQIVND (reference sequence). This CDR3 is built from 13 residues.

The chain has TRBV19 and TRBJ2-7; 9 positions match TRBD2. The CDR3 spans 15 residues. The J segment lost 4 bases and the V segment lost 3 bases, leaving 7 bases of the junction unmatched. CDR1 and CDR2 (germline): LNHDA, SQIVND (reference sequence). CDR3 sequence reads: CASSISPSGEYEQYF. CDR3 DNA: TGTGCCAGTAGTATTTCGCCTAGCGGGGAGTACGAGCAGTACTTC.

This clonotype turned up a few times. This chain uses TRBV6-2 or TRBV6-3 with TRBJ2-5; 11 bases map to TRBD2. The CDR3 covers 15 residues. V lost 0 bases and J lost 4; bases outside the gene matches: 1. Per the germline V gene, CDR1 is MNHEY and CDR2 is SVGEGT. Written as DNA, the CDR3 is TGTGCCAGCAGTTACTCAGGACTAGCGGGAGAGACCCAGTACTTC. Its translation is CASSYSGLAGETQYF.

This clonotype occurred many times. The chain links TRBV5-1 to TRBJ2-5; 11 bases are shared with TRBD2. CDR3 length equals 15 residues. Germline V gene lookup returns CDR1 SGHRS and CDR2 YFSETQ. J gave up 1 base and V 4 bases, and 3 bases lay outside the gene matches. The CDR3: CASSLSGRVQETQYF. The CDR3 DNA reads TGCGCCAGCAGCCTTAGCGGGAGGGTCCAAGAGACCCAGTACTTC.

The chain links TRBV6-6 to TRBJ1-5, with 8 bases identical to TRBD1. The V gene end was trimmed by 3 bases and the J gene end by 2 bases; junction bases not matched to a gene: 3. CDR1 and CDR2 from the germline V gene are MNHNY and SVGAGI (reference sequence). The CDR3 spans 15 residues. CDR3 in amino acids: CASSYLQGGNQPQHF. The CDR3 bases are TGTGCCAGCAGTTATTTACAGGGGGGCAATCAGCCCCAGCATTTT.

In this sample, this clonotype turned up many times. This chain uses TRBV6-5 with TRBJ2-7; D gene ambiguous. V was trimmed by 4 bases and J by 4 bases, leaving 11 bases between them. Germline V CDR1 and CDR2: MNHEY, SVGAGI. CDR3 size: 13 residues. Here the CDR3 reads CASSSSRGYEQYF. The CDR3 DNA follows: TGTGCCAGCAGTTCCTCAAGAGGTTACGAGCAGTACTTC.

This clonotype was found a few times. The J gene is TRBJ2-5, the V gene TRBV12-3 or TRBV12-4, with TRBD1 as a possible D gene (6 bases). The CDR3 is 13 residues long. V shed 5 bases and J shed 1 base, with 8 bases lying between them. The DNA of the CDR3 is TGTGCCAGCAGTGGGACACGCCAAGAGACCCAGTACTTC. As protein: CASSGTRQETQYF.

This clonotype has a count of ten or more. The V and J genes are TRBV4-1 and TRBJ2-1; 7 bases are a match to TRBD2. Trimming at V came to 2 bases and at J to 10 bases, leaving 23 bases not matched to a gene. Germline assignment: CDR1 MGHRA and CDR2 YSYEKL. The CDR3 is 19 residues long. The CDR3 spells CASSQPSGLAGGGFWEQFF. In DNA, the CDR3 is TGCGCCAGCAGCCAACCCTCTGGATTGGCGGGCGGGGGTTTTTGGGAGCAGTTCTTC.

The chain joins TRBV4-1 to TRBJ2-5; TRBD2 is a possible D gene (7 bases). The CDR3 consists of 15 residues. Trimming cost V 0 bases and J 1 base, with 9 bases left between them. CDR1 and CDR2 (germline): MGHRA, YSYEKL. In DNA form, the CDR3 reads TGCGCCAGCAGCCAAGACGGGGGGCTCCAAGAGACCCAGTACTTC. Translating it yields CASSQDGGLQETQYF.

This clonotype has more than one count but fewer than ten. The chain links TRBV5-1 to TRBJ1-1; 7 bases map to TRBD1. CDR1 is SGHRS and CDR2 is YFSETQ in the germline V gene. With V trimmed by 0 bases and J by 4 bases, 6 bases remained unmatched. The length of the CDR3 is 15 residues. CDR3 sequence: CASSLALPGGTEAFF. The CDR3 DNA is TGCGCCAGCAGCTTGGCCTTACCAGGGGGCACTGAAGCTTTCTTT.

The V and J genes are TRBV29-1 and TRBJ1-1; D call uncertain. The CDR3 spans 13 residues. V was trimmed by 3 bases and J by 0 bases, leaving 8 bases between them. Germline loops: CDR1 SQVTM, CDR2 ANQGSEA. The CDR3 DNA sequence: TGCAGCGTTGATTTTCACCTGAACACTGAAGCTTTCTTT. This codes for CSVDFHLNTEAFF.

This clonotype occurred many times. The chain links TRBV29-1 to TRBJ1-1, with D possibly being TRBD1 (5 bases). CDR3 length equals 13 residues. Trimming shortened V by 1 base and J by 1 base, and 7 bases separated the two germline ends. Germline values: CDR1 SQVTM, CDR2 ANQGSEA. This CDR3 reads CSVEGDGNTEAFF. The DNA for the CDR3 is TGCAGCGTTGAAGGGGACGGGAACACTGAAGCTTTCTTT.

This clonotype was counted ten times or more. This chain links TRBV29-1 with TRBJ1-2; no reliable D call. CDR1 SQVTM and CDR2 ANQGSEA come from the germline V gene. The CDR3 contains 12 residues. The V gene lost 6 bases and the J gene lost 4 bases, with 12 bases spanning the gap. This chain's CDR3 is CSVWSGLYGYTF. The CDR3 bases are TGCAGCGTGTGGTCTGGCCTCTATGGCTACACCTTC.

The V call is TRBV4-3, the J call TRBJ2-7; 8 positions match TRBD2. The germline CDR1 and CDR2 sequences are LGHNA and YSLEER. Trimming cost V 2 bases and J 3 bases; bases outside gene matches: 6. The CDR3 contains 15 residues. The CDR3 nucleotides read TGCGCCAGCAGCCAACAGGCGCGGGGGGACTACGAGCAGTACTTC. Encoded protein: CASSQQARGDYEQYF.

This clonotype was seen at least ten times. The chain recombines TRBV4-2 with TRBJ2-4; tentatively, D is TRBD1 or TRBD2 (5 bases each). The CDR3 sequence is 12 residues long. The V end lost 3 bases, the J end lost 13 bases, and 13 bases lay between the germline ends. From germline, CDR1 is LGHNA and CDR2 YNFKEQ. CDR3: CASSQDRDDQYF. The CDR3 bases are TGTGCCAGCAGCCAGGATCGGGACGACCAGTACTTC.

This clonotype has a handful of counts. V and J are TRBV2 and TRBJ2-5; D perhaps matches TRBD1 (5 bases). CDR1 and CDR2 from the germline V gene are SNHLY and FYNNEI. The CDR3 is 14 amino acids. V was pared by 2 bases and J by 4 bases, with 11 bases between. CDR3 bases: TGTGCCAGCAGTGAAACAGGAATAAGAGAGACCCAGTACTTC. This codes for CASSETGIRETQYF.

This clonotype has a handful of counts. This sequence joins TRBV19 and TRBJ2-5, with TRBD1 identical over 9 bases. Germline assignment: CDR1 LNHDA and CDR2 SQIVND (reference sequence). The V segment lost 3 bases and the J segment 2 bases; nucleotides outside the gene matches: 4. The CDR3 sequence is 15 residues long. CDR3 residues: CASSIGDRVQETQYF. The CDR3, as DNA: TGTGCCAGTAGTATTGGGGACAGGGTTCAAGAGACCCAGTACTTC.

This CDR3 is CASSYSSGILQETQYF. CDR3 bases: TGTGCCAGCAGTTATTCTAGCGGGATCCTGCAAGAGACCCAGTACTTC. The V and J genes are TRBV12-3 or TRBV12-4 and TRBJ2-5, with 9 bases lining up with TRBD2. With 4 bases clipped from V and 2 bases from J, the junction kept 8 bases outside the gene matches. This CDR3 spans 16 amino acids.